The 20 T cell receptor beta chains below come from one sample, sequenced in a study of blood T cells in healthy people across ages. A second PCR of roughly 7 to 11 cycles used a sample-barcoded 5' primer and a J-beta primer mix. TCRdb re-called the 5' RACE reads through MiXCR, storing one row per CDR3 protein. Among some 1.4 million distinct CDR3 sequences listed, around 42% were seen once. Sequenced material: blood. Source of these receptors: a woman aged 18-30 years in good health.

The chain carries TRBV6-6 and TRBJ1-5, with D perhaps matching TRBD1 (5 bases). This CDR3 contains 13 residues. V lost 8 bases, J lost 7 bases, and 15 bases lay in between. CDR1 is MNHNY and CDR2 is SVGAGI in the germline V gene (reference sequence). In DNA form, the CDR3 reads TGTGCCAGCTCCGCGGGGGAGGGACAGCCCCAGCATTTT. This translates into CASSAGEGQPQHF.

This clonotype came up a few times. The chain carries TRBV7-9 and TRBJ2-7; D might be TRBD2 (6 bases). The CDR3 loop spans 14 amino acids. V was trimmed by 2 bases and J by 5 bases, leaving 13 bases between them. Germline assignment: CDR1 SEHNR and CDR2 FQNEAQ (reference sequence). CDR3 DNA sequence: TGTGCCAGCAGCTTAAGACTAGAGGGGAACGAGCAGTACTTC. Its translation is CASSLRLEGNEQYF.

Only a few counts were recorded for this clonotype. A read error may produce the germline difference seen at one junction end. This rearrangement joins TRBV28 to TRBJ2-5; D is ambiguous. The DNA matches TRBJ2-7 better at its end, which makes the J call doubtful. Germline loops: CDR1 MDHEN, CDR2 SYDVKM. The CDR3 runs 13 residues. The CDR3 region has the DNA TGTGCCTGCAGTTTGGTGTCAGCCTACGAGCAGTACTTC. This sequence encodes CACSLVSAYEQYF.

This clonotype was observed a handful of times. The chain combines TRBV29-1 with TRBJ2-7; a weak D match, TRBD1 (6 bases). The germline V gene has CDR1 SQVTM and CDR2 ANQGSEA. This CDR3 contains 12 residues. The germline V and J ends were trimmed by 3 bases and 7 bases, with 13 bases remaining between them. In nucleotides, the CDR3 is TGCAGCGTTGAGGGGGCTCCCGGGGAGCAGTACTTC. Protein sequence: CSVEGAPGEQYF.

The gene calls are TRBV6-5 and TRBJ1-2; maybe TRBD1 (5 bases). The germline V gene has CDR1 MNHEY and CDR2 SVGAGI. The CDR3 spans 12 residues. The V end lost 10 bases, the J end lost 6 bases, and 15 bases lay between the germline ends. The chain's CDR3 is CATLVGGNGYTF. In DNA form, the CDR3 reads TGTGCCACCCTTGTCGGGGGTAATGGCTACACCTTC.

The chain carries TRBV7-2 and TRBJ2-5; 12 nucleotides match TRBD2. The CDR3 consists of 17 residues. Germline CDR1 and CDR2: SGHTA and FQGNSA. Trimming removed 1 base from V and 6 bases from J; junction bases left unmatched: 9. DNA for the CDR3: TGTGCCAGCAGCTTAGTTCTAGCGGGGGGGCCGTCCAAGACCCAGTACTTC. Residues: CASSLVLAGGPSKTQYF.

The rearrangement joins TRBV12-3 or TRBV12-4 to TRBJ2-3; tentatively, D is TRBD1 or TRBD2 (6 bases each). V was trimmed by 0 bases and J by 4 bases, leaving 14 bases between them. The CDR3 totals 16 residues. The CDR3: CASSLAHGGESDTQYF. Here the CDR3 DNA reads TGTGCCAGCAGTTTAGCGCACGGGGGCGAATCAGATACGCAGTATTTT.

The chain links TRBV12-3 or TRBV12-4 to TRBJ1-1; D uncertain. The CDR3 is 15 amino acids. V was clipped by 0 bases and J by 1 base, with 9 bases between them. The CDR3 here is CASSLARVQNTEAFF. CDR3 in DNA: TGTGCCAGCAGTTTAGCCCGGGTGCAGAACACTGAAGCTTTCTTT.

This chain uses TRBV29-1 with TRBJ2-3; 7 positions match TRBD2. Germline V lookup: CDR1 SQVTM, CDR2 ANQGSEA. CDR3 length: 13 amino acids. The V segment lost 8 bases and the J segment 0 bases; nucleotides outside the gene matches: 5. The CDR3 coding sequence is TGCAGCTTAAAGCGGGGTAGCACAGATACGCAGTATTTT. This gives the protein CSLKRGSTDTQYF.

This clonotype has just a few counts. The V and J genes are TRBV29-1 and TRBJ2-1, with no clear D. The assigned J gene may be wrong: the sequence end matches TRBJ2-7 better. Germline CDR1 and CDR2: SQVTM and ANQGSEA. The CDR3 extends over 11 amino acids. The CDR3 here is CGATHYNEQYF. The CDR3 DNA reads TGCGGAGCGACCCACTACAATGAGCAGTACTTC.

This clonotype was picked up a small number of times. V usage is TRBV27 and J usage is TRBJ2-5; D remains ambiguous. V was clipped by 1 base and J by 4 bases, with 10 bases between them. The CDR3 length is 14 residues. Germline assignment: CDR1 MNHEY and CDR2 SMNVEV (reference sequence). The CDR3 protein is CASSLLGFGETQYF. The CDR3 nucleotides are TGTGCCAGCAGTTTATTGGGCTTTGGAGAGACCCAGTACTTC.

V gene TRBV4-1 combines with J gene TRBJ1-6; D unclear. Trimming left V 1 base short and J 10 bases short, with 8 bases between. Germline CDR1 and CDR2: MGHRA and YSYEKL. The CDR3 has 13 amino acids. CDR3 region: CASSQGAGSPLHF. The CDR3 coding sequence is TGCGCCAGCAGCCAAGGCGCTGGCTCACCCCTCCACTTT.

The CDR3 region is CATSRSRFKSTEAFF. In nucleotides, the CDR3 is TGTGCCACCAGCAGATCCCGCTTCAAGTCGACTGAAGCTTTCTTT. This chain links TRBV15 with TRBJ1-1; D remains unclear. V was pared by 2 bases and J by 5 bases, with 15 bases between. This CDR3 spans 15 amino acids. Germline assignment: CDR1 LNHNV and CDR2 YYDKDF (reference sequence).

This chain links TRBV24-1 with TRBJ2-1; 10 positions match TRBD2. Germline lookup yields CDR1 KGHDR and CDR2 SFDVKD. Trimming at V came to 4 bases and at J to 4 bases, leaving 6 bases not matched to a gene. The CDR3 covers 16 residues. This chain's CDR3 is CATSDVAGGRYNEQFF. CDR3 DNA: TGTGCCACCAGTGACGTAGCGGGAGGAAGATACAATGAGCAGTTCTTC.

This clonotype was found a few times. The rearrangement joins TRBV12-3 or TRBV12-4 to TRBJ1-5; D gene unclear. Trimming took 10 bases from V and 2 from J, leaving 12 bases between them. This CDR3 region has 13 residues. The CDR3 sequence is CAISSVGNQPQHF. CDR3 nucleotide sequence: TGTGCCATATCTAGCGTCGGCAATCAGCCCCAGCATTTT.

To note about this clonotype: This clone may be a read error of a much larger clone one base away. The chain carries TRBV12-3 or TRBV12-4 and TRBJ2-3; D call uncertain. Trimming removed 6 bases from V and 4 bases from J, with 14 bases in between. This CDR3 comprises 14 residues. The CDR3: CASSDGLTADTQYF. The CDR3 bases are TGTGCCAGCAGCGATGGCTTGACCGCAGATACGCAGTATTTT.

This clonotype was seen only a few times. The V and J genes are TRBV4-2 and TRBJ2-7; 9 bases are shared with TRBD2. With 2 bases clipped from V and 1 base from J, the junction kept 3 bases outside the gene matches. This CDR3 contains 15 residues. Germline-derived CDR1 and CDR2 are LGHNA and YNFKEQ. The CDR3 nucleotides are TGTGCCAGCAGCCAACTAGCGGGATGGTCCTACGAGCAGTACTTC. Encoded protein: CASSQLAGWSYEQYF.

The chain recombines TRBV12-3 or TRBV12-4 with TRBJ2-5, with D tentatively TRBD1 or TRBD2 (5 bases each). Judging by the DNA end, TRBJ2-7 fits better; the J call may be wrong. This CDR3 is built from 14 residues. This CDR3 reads CASRRGTGNHEQYF. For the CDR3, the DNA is TGTGCCAGCAGGAGAGGGACGGGGAACCACGAGCAGTACTTC.

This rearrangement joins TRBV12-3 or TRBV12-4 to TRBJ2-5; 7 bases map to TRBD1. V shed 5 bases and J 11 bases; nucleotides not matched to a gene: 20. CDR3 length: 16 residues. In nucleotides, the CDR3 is TGTGCCAGCAGTCCCTCGACAGGGCAAACCTACAATGAGCAGTACTTC. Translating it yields CASSPSTGQTYNEQYF.

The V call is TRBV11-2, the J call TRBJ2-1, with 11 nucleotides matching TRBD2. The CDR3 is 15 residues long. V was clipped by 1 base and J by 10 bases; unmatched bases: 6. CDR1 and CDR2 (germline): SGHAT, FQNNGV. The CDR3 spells CASSLVGTSGYEQFF. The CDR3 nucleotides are TGTGCCAGCAGCTTAGTTGGGACTAGCGGCTACGAGCAGTTCTTC.